This record concerns one T cell receptor (beta chain) sequence. Its specificity is not known. The CDR3 consists of 13 residues. Looked up from germline, CDR1 is MNHEY and CDR2 is SVGAGI. V gave up 8 bases and J gave up 4 bases, with 13 bases separating them. Extracted from the samples, RNA was reverse transcribed into cDNA to serve as the sequencing template. Sequencing was performed with immunoSEQ multiplex PCR; in TCRdb, only in-frame clones are kept and a portion is missing. The sample shows approximately 210,000 clones, less than 45% of them seen only once. This sample was taken from a study of CD8+ T cells in alopecia areata. About the study: The investigators scored severity in treated patients by the percentage of affected scalp area. Study results and limitations: On tofacitinib, scalp clonality and expanded CD8+ clones among top 100 fell significantly. In scalp and blood during tofacitinib, many expanded lesional clones persisted.

The treatment: oral pan-JAK inhibitor, 5-10 mg twice daily. This material consisted of CD4+ T cells sorted from blood, taken at approximately week 37, from a patient treated with tofacitinib. This clonotype originated in a human donor with alopecia areata. The V gene is TRBV6-5, the J gene TRBJ2-3; D possibly corresponds to TRBD2 (5 bases). This CDR3 reads CASVARVSDTQYF. DNA of the CDR3: TGTGCCAGCGTCGCGAGGGTTTCAGATACGCAGTATTTT.